This paragraph covers one T cell receptor (beta chain) sequence. Sequencing used immunoSEQ multiplex PCR; TCRdb keeps in-frame clones, though not all of them. The table includes about 670,000 clones, about nine tenths detected once. This entry comes from a study of blood T cell repertoires in COVID-19. Study-level background: The samples span acute and convalescent COVID-19 from the United States, Italy and Spain.

The CDR3 length is 14 residues. V shed 4 bases and J 4 bases; nucleotides not matched to a gene: 7. Per the germline V gene, CDR1 is SNHLY and CDR2 is FYNNEI. Sequenced material: peripheral blood. The sequence was collected from a woman between 18 and 30 years old with acute or convalescent COVID-19. This chain uses TRBV2 with TRBJ2-7, with 7 bases fitting TRBD2. The CDR3 reads CASSVGGTGYEQYF. CDR3 DNA sequence: TGTGCCAGCAGTGTCGGGGGGACGGGGTACGAGCAGTACTTC.